This T cell receptor (beta chain) derives from a study of blood T cell repertoires in COVID-19. As for the study in general: T cells, B-cell-depleted T cells, or PBMCs supplied cDNA or gDNA.

V was pared by 0 bases and J by 2 bases, with 4 bases of the junction left unmatched. CDR1 and CDR2 (germline): MGHRA, YSYEKL. This CDR3 is 16 amino acids long. In this sample, this clone turned up once. Assay: immunoSEQ multiplex PCR; the TCRdb copy retains only in-frame clones and omits some. The sample includes 400,000 to 500,000 clones, 75% to 90% of them seen just once. The TCR sequence derives from a young woman with active or convalescent COVID-19. The chain links TRBV4-1 to TRBJ1-5; TRBD1 matches 7 bases. The sequencing input was peripheral blood. The CDR3 nucleotides read TGCGCCAGCAGCCAAGATAGGGGGCCGGGCAATCAGCCCCAGCATTTT. Its protein product is CASSQDRGPGNQPQHF.